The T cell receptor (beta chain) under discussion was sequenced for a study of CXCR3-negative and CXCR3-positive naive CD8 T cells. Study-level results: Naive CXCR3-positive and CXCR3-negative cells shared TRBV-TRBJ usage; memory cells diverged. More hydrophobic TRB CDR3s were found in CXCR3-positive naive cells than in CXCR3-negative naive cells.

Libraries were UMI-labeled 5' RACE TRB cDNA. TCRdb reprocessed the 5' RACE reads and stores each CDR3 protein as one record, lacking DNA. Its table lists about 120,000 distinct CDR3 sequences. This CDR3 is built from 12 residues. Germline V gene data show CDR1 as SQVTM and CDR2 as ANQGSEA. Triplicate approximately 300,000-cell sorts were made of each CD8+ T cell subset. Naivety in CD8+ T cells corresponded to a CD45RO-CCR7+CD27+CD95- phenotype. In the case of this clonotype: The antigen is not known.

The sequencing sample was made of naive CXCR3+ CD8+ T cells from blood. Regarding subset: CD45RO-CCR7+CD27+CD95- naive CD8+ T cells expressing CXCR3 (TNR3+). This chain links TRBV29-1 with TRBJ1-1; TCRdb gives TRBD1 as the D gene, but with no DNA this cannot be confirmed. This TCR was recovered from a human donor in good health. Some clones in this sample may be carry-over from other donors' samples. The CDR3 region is CSVAQGHTEAFF.